Listed below are T cell receptor beta chains from one sample, sequenced in a study of blood T cell repertoires in COVID-19. TCRdb's table, derived via immunoSEQ multiplex PCR, lists solely in-frame clones and lacks some. The table shows about 170,000 clones, with roughly 70% occurring only once. Sequences were obtained from peripheral blood. Receptor source: a woman of 80 years or more with acute or convalescent COVID-19. Each CDR3 is given with its conserved first and last residue. The D gene is left open where the match is weak. For some rows the clone size is stated as once, few or many, or as a class when expanded; others skip it.

j_gene,d_gene,v_gene,abundance,CDR3aa,CDR3nt
TRBJ2-7,TRBD2,TRBV4-1,NA,CASSQEHSGLAGGYEQYF,TGCGCCAGCAGCCAAGAACACTCGGGACTAGCGGGAGGATACGAGCAGTACTTC
TRBJ1-1,TRBD1,TRBV4-1,once,CASSQLGQGGGTEAFF,TGCGCCAGCAGCCAACTGGGACAGGGAGGGGGCACTGAAGCTTTCTTT
TRBJ2-7,TRBD2,TRBV24-1,NA,CATSDTGTSGSYEQYF,TGTGCCACCAGTGACACCGGGACTAGCGGTTCCTACGAGCAGTACTTC
TRBJ1-4,TRBD1,TRBV6-6,NA,CASSPRQGANEKLFF,TGTGCCAGCAGCCCCCGACAGGGAGCTAATGAAAAACTGTTTTTT
TRBJ2-5,NA,TRBV3-1/TRBV3-2,NA,CASSQDRAGALQETQYF,TGTGCCAGCAGCCAAGATAGGGCGGGGGCGCTCCAAGAGACCCAGTACTTC
TRBJ2-3,TRBD2,TRBV29-1,NA,CSVDRLAGGTDTQYF,TGCAGCGTTGATCGACTAGCGGGAGGTACAGATACGCAGTATTTT
TRBJ2-2,TRBD2,TRBV5-1,NA,CASSSSGTSGRGTGELFF,TGCGCCAGCAGCTCCTCCGGGACTAGCGGGAGGGGGACCGGGGAGCTGTTTTTT
TRBJ1-2,NA,TRBV19,NA,CASSKFPGNYGYTF,TGTGCCAGTAGTAAATTTCCAGGGAACTATGGCTACACCTTC
TRBJ2-2,TRBD2,TRBV27,NA,CASSYTSGGVGELFF,TGTGCCAGCAGTTACACTAGCGGGGGGGTCGGGGAGCTGTTTTTT
TRBJ1-6,TRBD1,TRBV9,NA,CASSASGQMKNSPLHF,TGTGCCAGCAGTGCCTCGGGACAGATGAAAAATTCACCCCTCCACTTT
TRBJ2-1,TRBD2,TRBV19,few,CASSIKGRLAGETNEQFF,TGTGCCAGTAGTATCAAGGGGCGCCTAGCGGGAGAGACAAATGAGCAGTTCTTC
TRBJ2-5,TRBD1,TRBV2,NA,CATRGSGTAYQETQYF,TGTGCCACTCGGGGATCCGGGACAGCGTACCAAGAGACCCAGTACTTC
TRBJ2-5,NA,TRBV27,NA,CASRLRDWSQETQYF,TGTGCCAGCAGACTCCGGGACTGGAGCCAAGAGACCCAGTACTTC
TRBJ2-3,TRBD2,TRBV18,NA,CASSPRTSGEGTDTQYF,TGTGCCAGCTCACCACGGACTAGCGGGGAAGGGACAGATACGCAGTATTTT
TRBJ1-2,TRBD1,TRBV25-1,few,CASSTQGALYGYTF,TGTGCCAGCAGTACACAGGGGGCCCTCTATGGCTACACCTTC
TRBJ2-1,NA,TRBV4-1,NA,CASSQVDPGVGLTYNEQFF,TGCGCCAGCAGCCAAGTAGATCCGGGAGTTGGATTGACCTACAATGAGCAGTTCTTC
TRBJ2-2,TRBD1,TRBV28,NA,CASSPPGWGTDNTGELFF,TGTGCCAGCAGCCCACCCGGATGGGGGACAGATAACACCGGGGAGCTGTTTTTT
TRBJ2-7,NA,TRBV3-1/TRBV3-2,NA,CASSPGLAFSYEQYF,TGTGCCAGCAGCCCGGGTCTAGCGTTTAGCTACGAGCAGTACTTC
TRBJ1-4,NA,TRBV6-5,NA,CASRPSGVREKLFF,TGTGCCAGCAGACCCTCGGGGGTTAGGGAAAAACTGTTTTTT
TRBJ1-1,NA,TRBV7-8,many,CASSSRNQGTEAFF,TGTGCCAGCAGCAGCAGGAACCAGGGGACTGAAGCTTTCTTT
TRBJ1-2,TRBD1,TRBV7-9,NA,CASSKMEGQGNYGYTF,TGTGCCAGCAGTAAAATGGAAGGACAGGGTAACTATGGCTACACCTTC
TRBJ2-3,NA,TRBV7-6,NA,CASSITGTGASGSLTDTQYF,TGTGCCAGCAGCATTACCGGGACAGGGGCTAGCGGGAGTTTGACAGATACGCAGTATTTT
TRBJ2-1,TRBD2,TRBV5-1,NA,CASSLDPGGRFNEQFF,TGCGCCAGCAGCTTGGATCCGGGAGGGCGATTTAATGAGCAGTTCTTC
TRBJ2-7,NA,TRBV3-1/TRBV3-2,once,CASSQGGRRPDFAYEQYF,TGTGCCAGCAGCCAAGGAGGTCGCCGTCCCGATTTTGCCTACGAGCAGTACTTC
TRBJ2-5,TRBD2,TRBV4-3,NA,CASSQAAGLAGGRQETQYF,TGCGCCAGCAGCCAGGCCGCGGGACTAGCGGGAGGGCGACAAGAGACCCAGTACTTC
TRBJ2-1,TRBD2,TRBV6-1,NA,CASSENFGGSSYNEQFF,TGTGCCAGCAGTGAAAATTTTGGCGGGAGCTCCTACAATGAGCAGTTCTTC
TRBJ2-7,TRBD2,TRBV28,NA,CASSTPSGPFYEQYF,TGTGCCAGCAGTACCCCTAGCGGGCCGTTTTACGAGCAGTACTTC
TRBJ2-2,TRBD2,TRBV3-1/TRBV3-2,NA,CASSPTSGTNTGELFF,TGTGCCAGCAGCCCGACTAGCGGGACGAACACCGGGGAGCTGTTTTTT
TRBJ2-7,TRBD2,TRBV7-2,NA,CASSLAGGLAGMGEQYF,TGTGCCAGCAGCTTAGCGGGTGGTCTAGCGGGAATGGGCGAGCAGTACTTC
TRBJ2-7,NA,TRBV7-8,NA,CASSYGQMAYEQYF,TGTGCCAGCAGCTACGGACAGATGGCTTACGAGCAGTACTTC
TRBJ1-1,NA,TRBV19,NA,CASSISHNTEAFF,TGTGCCAGTAGTATTAGTCACAACACTGAAGCTTTCTTT
TRBJ1-2,TRBD1,TRBV6-5,NA,CASSPRDRGGYTF,TGTGCCAGCAGTCCCCGGGACAGGGGTGGCTACACCTTC
TRBJ2-2,NA,TRBV5-5,once,CASSLSDDTGELFF,TGTGCCAGCAGCCTATCCGATGACACCGGGGAGCTGTTTTTT
TRBJ2-5,TRBD2,TRBV5-4,few,CASSYTMLAGRKETQYF,TGTGCCAGCAGCTACACGATGCTAGCGGGCAGAAAAGAGACCCAGTACTTC
TRBJ1-6,NA,TRBV27,few,CASSLQNSPLHF,TGTGCCAGCAGTTTACAGAATTCACCCCTCCACTTT
TRBJ2-7,TRBD2,TRBV10-3,NA,CAISERGIGTSASYEQYF,TGTGCCATCAGTGAAAGGGGTATCGGGACTAGCGCCTCCTACGAGCAGTACTTC
TRBJ2-1,TRBD2,TRBV6-5,few,CASSPASGIYNEQFF,TGTGCCAGCAGCCCCGCCAGCGGGATCTACAATGAGCAGTTCTTC
TRBJ1-2,TRBD1,TRBV4-3,once,CASSQEGGGGRYGYTF,TGCGCCAGCAGCCAAGAAGGAGGAGGGGGCAGGTATGGCTACACCTTC
TRBJ2-7,NA,TRBV4-3,NA,CASSQAHGGFYEQYF,TGCGCCAGCAGCCAAGCCCACGGGGGATTCTACGAGCAGTACTTC
TRBJ2-7,TRBD1,TRBV28,NA,CASRRQGGSYEQYF,TGTGCCAGCAGACGACAGGGTGGATCCTACGAGCAGTACTTC
TRBJ1-2,NA,TRBV18,once,CASSPAGANEYGYTF,TGTGCCAGCTCACCAGCAGGGGCGAACGAGTACGGCTACACCTTC
TRBJ1-2,NA,TRBV7-8,few,CASSRGGYGYTF,TGTGCCAGCAGCAGGGGAGGATATGGCTACACCTTC
TRBJ2-1,TRBD2,TRBV5-1,NA,CASSLGGGYNEQFF,TGCGCCAGCAGCTTAGGCGGGGGGTACAATGAGCAGTTCTTC
TRBJ1-1,TRBD1,TRBV19,NA,CASSILFVDRGWNTEAFF,TGTGCCAGTAGTATATTATTCGTGGACAGGGGATGGAACACTGAAGCTTTCTTT
TRBJ1-1,TRBD1,TRBV18,NA,CASSSEQGSTEAFF,TGTGCCAGCTCATCGGAACAGGGGAGCACTGAAGCTTTCTTT
TRBJ2-1,TRBD2,TRBV3-1/TRBV3-2,NA,CASSRPGLGENEQFF,TGTGCCAGCAGCCGACCGGGACTAGGCGAAAATGAGCAGTTCTTC
TRBJ2-2,TRBD1,TRBV6-6,NA,CASRRTGSYTGELFF,TGTGCCAGCAGGAGGACAGGGTCCTACACCGGGGAGCTGTTTTTT
TRBJ2-5,TRBD2,TRBV19,few,CASSGGYQETQYF,TGTGCCAGTTCCGGGGGGTACCAAGAGACCCAGTACTTC
TRBJ1-6,NA,TRBV19,NA,CASSQQGTDNSPLHF,TGTGCCAGTAGTCAACAGGGAACGGACAATTCACCCCTCCACTTT